The present T cell receptor (beta chain) was sequenced within a study of blood T cells in healthy people across ages (dated by TCRdb to between 2014 and 2017). General notes on the study: Template switching captured roughly one uniquely barcoded TCR beta cDNA molecule per two T cells in model experiments. To track age-related changes in TCR beta repertoire diversity, the study relied on deep sequencing normalized with unique cDNA molecular identifiers. Four age groups were formed from the donors: young (average about 16 years), middle-aged (around 41), aged (62) and long-lived (around 82). Donors of different ages were randomly distributed across sequencing lanes to avoid experimental bias. Using the same blood draw, the study looked at two additional independent replicas of 1 million unique cDNA reads for two donors, one aged 18 to 29 and the other aged 80 or older.

Beyond this particular receptor, the publication reports: Estimates of total diversity based on one million sequenced T cells were considered lower bounds and underestimates. Observed TCR beta diversity per million T cells fell roughly linearly with age, and a significant reduction was already apparent by age about 38. The percentage of naive T cells measured by flow cytometry correlated strongly with observed TCR beta diversity. Donor CMV infection status was unknown, potentially confounding age-related changes in expanded clonotypes. Because profiling used bulk unsorted PBMCs, naive and antigen-experienced compartments could not be compared conclusively. Compared with the aged group, the long-lived group had more naive CD4+ T cells, fewer expanded clones and increased TCR diversity, a pattern suggesting age selection.

Libraries came from 5' RACE. Sequencing was performed on an Illumina HiSeq 2500. A second roughly 7 to 12 cycle PCR used a sample-barcoded 5' primer and a J-beta primer mix. Each TCR beta cDNA molecule received a unique molecular identifier from a template-switch 5' adaptor carrying 12 random nucleotides. At least 2.5 million CDR3-containing paired-end reads were obtained from each sample. First-strand cDNA was synthesized from all RNA with the Mint cDNA synthesis kit, primed by a TRBC-specific oligonucleotide. All cDNA was treated with uracil-DNA glycosylase and then went through a first 18-cycle PCR with the universal primers M1SS and BC2_uni_R. Per the source publication's procedure: For normalization, 1 million high-quality reads were randomly selected from each sample, with every read carrying a distinct molecular identifier. Instead of being binned into consensus sequences, reads that shared molecular identifiers were thrown out. CDR3 identification, clonotype clustering and error correction used MiTCR with a Q25 quality threshold and the strictest error-elimination algorithm. A nonparametric unseen species model with Euler transformation was used to estimate lower-bound total TCR beta diversity. The raw public data were reprocessed by TCRdb itself: fastp quality trimming at Q25, MiXCR clonotype calling, in-frame beta chains only. Every CDR3 protein is listed once, alongside the most common genes and DNA of its rows. It is TCRdb's table, rather than the study itself, that gives the V and J calls and clone size. Within this sample are about 810,000 distinct CDR3 sequences, with under 40% of them counted one time only. The ten largest clonotypes hold 10% to 15% of the sample.

The germline V gene specifies MNHEY as CDR1 and SVGEGT as CDR2. From its cysteine to its phenylalanine, the CDR3 spans 19 amino acids. The retained sequence is limited to the CDR3, 57 bases, with the frame set at the first base. Trimming leaves V shorter by 8 bases and J shorter by 0 bases, with the junction holding 15 bases beyond the gene matches. As for this clonotype: Its antigen is currently not known. A much larger clonotype is one base distant, so this may be a read error.

The approximately 41 donors, aged roughly 6 to 95 years, were systemically healthy Caucasian individuals from Russia. Each donor gave about 9.7 milliliters of peripheral blood, drawn into EDTA-treated Vacutainer tubes. Ficoll-Paque density-gradient centrifugation was used to isolate PBMCs, with at least 6.5 million per sample. Total RNA, at least 5 micrograms per sample, was extracted from PBMCs with Trizol reagent. Naive CD45RAhigh/CD27high T cell percentages were measured by flow cytometry on a PBMC aliquot from every donor. What was sequenced was blood. The receptor's source is a man between 18 and 29 years old in good health. This receptor chain uses TRBV6-2 or TRBV6-3 and TRBJ2-6; 8 middle bases align to TRBD1. The CDR3 reads CASWNRTGTMSSGANVLTF. The sequenced DNA is TGTGCCAGCTGGAATCGGACAGGGACAATGAGCTCTGGGGCCAACGTCCTGACTTTC.